This T cell receptor beta chain was identified in a study of beta chain features in type 1 diabetes. Isolated RNA was reverse transcribed in full, so expressed TCRB transcripts were sequenced. Sequencing used immunoSEQ multiplex PCR; TCRdb keeps in-frame clones, though not all of them. Among 350,000 or so clones, around 20% were seen once, and the ten largest hold under 0.055%. The CDR3 loop spans 14 amino acids. V lost 0 bases and J lost 9, with 12 bases in between. The germline V gene encodes CDR1 SNHLY and CDR2 FYNNEI. This chain connects TRBV2 to TRBJ2-1; weak D call: TRBD2 (6 bases). The sequenced sample consisted of naive CD4+ T cells from blood. This TCR derives from a woman aged 18-29 years in good health. The CDR3 reads CASSEAGGSSEQFF. The DNA for the CDR3 is TGTGCCAGCAGTGAAGCGGGAGGATCGAGTGAGCAGTTCTTC.